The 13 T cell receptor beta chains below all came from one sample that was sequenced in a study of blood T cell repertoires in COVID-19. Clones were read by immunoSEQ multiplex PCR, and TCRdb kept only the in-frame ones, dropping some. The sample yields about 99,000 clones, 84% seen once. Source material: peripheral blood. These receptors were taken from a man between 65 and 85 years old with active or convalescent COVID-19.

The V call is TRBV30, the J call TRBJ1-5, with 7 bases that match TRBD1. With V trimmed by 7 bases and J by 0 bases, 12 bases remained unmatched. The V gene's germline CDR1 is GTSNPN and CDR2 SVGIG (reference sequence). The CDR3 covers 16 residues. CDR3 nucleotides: TGTGCCTTTTCTCCCCGGACAGGATTTAGCAATCAGCCCCAGCATTTT. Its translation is CAFSPRTGFSNQPQHF. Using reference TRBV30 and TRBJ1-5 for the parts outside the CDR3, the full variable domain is SQTIHQWPATLVQPVGSPLSLECTVEGTSNPNLYWYRQAAGRGLQLLFYSVGIGQISSEVPQNLSASRPQDRQFILSSKKLLLSDSGFYLCAFSPRTGFSNQPQHFGDGTRLSIL.

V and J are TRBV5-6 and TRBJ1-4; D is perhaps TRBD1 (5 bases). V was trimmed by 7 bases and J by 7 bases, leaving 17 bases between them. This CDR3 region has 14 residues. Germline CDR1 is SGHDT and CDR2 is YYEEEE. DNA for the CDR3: TGTGCCAGCTCACAGACCAGGGAAGGTGAAAAACTGTTTTTT. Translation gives CASSQTREGEKLFF. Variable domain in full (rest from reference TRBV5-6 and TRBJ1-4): DAGVTQSPTHLIKTRGQQVTLRCSPKSGHDTVSWYQQALGQGPQFIFQYYEEEERQRGNFPDRFSGHQFPNYSSELNVNALLLGDSALYLCASSQTREGEKLFFGSGTQLSVL.

The CDR3 here is CASSLSSGVGDTQYF. In nucleotides, the CDR3 is TGTGCCAGCAGCTTATCTAGCGGGGTTGGGGATACGCAGTATTTT. J is TRBJ2-3 and V is TRBV7-3; 9 bases fit TRBD2. V lost 2 bases and J lost 6; bases outside the gene matches: 6. Germline V gene data show CDR1 as SGHTA and CDR2 as FQGTGA. CDR3 length: 15 residues. Supplemented by reference TRBV7-3 and TRBJ2-3, the full variable domain reads GAGVSQTPSNKVTEKGKYVELRCDPISGHTALYWYRQSLGQGPEFLIYFQGTGAADDSGLPNDRFFAVRPEGSVSTLKIQRTERGDSAVYLCASSLSSGVGDTQYFGPGTRLTVL.

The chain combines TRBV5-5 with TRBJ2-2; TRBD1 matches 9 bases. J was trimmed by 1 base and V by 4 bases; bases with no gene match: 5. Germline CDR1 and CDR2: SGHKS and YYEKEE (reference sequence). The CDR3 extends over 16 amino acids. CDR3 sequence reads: CASSLLGQGNTGELFF. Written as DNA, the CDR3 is TGTGCCAGCAGCCTCTTGGGACAGGGGAACACCGGGGAGCTGTTTTTT.

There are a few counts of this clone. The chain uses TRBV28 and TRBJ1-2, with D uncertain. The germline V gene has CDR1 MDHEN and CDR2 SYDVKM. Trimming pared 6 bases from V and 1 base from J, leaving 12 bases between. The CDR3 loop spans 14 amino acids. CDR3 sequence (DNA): TGTGCCAGCAGGACCCACCGGAGTAACTATGGCTACACCTTC. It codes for CASRTHRSNYGYTF.

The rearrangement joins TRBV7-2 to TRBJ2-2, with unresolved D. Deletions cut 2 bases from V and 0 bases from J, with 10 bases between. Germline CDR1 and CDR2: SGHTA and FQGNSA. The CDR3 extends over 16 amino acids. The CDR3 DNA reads TGTGCCAGCAGCTTATCAGGAAGGCCGAACACCGGGGAGCTGTTTTTT. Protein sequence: CASSLSGRPNTGELFF.

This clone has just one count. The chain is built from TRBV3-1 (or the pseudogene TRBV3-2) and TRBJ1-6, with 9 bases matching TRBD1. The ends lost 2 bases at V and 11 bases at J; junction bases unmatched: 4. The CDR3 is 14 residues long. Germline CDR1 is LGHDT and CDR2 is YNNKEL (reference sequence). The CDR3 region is CASSQPGTGTPLHF. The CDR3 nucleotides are TGTGCCAGCAGCCAACCCGGGACAGGGACACCCCTCCACTTT.

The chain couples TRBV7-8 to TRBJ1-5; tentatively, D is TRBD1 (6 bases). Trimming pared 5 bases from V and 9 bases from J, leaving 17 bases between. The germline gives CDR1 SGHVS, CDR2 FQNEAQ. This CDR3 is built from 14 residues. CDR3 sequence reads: CASSQGTARGPQHF. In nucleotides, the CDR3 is TGTGCCAGCAGCCAAGGGACGGCCAGGGGGCCCCAGCATTTT.

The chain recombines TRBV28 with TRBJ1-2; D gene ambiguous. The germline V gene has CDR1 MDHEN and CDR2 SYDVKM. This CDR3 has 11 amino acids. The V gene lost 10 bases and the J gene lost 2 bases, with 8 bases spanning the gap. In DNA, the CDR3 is TGTGCCACCCACAAGAACTATGGCTACACCTTC. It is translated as CATHKNYGYTF.

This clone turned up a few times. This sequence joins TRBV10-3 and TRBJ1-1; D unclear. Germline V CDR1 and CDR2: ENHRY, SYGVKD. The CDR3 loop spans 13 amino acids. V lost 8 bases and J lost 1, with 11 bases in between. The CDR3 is CAIGLDWNTEAFF. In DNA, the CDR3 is TGTGCCATCGGCTTGGACTGGAACACTGAAGCTTTCTTT.

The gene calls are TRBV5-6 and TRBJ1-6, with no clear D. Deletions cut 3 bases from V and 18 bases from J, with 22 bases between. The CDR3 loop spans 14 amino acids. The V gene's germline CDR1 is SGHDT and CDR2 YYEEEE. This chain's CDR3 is CASSSIRGSTTPHF. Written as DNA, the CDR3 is TGTGCCAGCAGCTCTATTCGAGGCTCGACGACCCCCCACTTT.

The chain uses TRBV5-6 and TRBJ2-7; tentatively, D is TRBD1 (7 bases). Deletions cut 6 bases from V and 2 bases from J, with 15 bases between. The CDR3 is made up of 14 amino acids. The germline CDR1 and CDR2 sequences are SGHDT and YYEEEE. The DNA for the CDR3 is TGTGCCAGCAACCCAGGGGGGTACCCCTACGAGCAGTACTTC. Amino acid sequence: CASNPGGYPYEQYF.

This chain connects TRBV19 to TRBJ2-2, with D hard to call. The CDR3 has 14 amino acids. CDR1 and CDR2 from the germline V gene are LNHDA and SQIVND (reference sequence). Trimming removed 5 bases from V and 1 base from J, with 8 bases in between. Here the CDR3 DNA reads TGTGCCAGTAGTGTCCGACAGAACACCGGGGAGCTGTTTTTT. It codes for CASSVRQNTGELFF.